This T cell receptor (beta chain) was sequenced for a study of radiotherapy plus CTLA-4 blockade in lung cancer. Study information: Objective responses emerged in 15% to 20% of patients, and 31% attained disease control. The study, taken as a whole, reports: In blood, TCR clones derived from the tumor expanded after radiotherapy plus ipilimumab.

Sequencing used immunoSEQ multiplex PCR; TCRdb keeps in-frame clones, though not all of them. Of over 80,000 clones in the sample, about four fifths were seen once. A word on this clone: The antigen is unknown.

V gave up 5 bases and J gave up 1 base; unmatched junction bases: 3. Germline V lookup: CDR1 MNHEY, CDR2 SVGAGI. The CDR3 is made up of 15 amino acids. The genes are TRBV6-5 and TRBJ2-2, with 8 nucleotides matching TRBD1. The TCR was taken from a human donor with non-small cell lung cancer who had stable disease on radiotherapy plus ipilimumab. Sequenced material: peripheral blood, taken from a patient treated with radiotherapy plus ipilimumab. CDR3 amino acids: CASSRQGLNTGELFF. CDR3 DNA sequence: TGTGCCAGCAGTAGACAGGGGCTGAACACCGGGGAGCTGTTTTTT.